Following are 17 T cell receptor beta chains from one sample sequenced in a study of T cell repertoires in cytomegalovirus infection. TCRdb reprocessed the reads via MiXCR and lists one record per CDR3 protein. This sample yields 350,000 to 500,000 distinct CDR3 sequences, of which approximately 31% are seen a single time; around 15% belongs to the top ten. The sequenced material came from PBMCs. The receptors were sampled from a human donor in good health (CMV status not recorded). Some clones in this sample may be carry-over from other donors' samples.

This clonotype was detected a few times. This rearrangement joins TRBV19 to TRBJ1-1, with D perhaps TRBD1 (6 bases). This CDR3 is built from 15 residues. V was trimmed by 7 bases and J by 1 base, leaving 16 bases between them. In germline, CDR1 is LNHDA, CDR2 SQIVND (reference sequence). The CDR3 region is CASNPQPQGNTEAFF. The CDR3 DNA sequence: TGTGCCAGTAACCCACAACCACAGGGGAACACTGAAGCTTTCTTT.

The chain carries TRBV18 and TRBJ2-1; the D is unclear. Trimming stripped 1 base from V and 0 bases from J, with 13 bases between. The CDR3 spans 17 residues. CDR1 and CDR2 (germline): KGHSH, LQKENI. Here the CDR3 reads CASSPLGGPVSYNEQFF. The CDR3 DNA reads TGTGCCAGCTCACCACTTGGTGGCCCAGTCTCCTACAATGAGCAGTTCTTC.

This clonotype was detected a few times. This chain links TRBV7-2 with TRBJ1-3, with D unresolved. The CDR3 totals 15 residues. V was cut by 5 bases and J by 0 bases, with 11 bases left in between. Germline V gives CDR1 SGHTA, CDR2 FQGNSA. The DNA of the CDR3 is TGTGCCAGCAGCCCCACAGTAGCCTCTGGAAACACCATATATTTT. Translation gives CASSPTVASGNTIYF.

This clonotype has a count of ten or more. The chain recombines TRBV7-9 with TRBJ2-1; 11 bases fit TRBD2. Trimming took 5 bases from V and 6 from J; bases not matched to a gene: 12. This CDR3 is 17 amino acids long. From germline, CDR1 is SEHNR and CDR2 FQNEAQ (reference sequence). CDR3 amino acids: CASSPRKLAGGLNEQFF. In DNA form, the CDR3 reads TGTGCCAGCAGCCCACGGAAGTTAGCGGGGGGGCTCAATGAGCAGTTCTTC.

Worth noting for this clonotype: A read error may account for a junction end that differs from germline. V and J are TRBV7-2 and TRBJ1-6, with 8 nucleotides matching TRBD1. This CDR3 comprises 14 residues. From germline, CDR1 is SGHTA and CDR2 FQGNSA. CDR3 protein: CASSSAGGLSPRHF. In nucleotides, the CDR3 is TGTGCCAGCAGCTCCGCAGGGGGCCTTTCACCCCGCCACTTT. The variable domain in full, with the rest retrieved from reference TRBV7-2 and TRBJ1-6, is GAGVSQSPSNKVTEKGKDVELRCDPISGHTALYWYRQSLGQGLEFLIYFQGNSAPDKSGLPSDRFSAERTGGSVSTLTIQRTQQEDSAVYLCASSSAGGLSPRHFGNGTRLTVT.

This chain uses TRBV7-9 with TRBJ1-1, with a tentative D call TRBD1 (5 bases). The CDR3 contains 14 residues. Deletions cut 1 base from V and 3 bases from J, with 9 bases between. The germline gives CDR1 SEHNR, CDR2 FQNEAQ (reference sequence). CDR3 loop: CASSLVQGHTEAFF. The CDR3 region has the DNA TGTGCCAGCAGCTTAGTGCAGGGACACACTGAAGCTTTCTTT.

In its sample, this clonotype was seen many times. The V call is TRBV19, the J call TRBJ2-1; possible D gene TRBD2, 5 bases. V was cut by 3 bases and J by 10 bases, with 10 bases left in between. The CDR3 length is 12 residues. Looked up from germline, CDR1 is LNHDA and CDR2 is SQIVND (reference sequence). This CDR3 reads CASSIVRREQFF. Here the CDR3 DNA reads TGTGCCAGTAGTATTGTCAGGAGGGAGCAGTTCTTC. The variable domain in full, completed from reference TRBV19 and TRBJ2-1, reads DGGITQSPKYLFRKEGQNVTLSCEQNLNHDAMYWYRQDPGQGLRLIYYSQIVNDFQKGDIAEGYSVSREKKESFPLTVTSAQKNPTAFYLCASSIVRREQFFGPGTRLTVL.

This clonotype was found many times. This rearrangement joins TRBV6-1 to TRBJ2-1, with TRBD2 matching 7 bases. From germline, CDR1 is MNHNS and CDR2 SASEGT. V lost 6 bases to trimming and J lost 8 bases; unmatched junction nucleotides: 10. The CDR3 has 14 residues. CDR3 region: CASRQLAMGDEQFF. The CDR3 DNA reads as TGTGCCAGCAGACAACTAGCGATGGGCGATGAGCAGTTCTTC.

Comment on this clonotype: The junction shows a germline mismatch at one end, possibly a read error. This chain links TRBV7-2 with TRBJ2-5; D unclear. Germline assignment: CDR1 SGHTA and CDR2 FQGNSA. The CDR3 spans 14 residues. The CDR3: CSSSLFARPETQYF. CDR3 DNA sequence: TGTTCCAGCAGCTTATTCGCTCGTCCAGAGACCCAGTACTTC.

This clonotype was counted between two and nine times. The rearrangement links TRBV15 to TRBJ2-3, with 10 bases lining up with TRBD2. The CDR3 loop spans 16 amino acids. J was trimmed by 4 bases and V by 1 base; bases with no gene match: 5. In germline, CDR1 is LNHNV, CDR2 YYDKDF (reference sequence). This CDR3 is CATSRGKGLAADTQYF. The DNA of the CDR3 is TGTGCCACCAGCAGAGGCAAAGGACTAGCGGCAGATACGCAGTATTTT. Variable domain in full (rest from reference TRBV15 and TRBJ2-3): DAMVIQNPRYQVTQFGKPVTLSCSQTLNHNVMYWYQQKSSQAPKLLFHYYDKDFNNEADTPDNFQSRRPNTSFCFLDIRSPGLGDTAMYLCATSRGKGLAADTQYFGPGTRLTVL.

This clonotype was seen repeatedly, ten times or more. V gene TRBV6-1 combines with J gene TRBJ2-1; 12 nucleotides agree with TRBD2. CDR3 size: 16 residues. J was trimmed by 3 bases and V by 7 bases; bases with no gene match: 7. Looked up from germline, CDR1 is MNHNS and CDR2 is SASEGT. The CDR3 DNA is TGTGCCAGCAAAAGACTAGCGGGGGACCTCTACAATGAGCAGTTCTTC. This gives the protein CASKRLAGDLYNEQFF.

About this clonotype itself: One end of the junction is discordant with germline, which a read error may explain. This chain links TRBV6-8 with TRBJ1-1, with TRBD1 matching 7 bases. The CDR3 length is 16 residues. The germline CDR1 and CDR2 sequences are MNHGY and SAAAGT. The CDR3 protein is CASRSLTGKLDTEALF. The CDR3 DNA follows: TGTGCCAGCAGATCTCTGACAGGGAAGCTGGACACTGAAGCTTTATTT.

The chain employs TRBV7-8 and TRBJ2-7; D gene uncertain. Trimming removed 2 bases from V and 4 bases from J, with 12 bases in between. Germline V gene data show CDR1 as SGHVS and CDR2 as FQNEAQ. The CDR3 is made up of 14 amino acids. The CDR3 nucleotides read TGTGCCAGCAGCTTATCCCCGAACTCGTACGAGCAGTACTTC. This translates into CASSLSPNSYEQYF.

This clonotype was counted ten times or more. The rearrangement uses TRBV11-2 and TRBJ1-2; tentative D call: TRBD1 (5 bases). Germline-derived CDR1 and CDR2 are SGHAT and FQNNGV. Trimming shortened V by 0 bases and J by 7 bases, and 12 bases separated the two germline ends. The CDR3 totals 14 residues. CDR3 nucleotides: TGTGCCAGCAGCTTAGATGGGACCGGGCCTGGCTACACCTTC. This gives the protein CASSLDGTGPGYTF.

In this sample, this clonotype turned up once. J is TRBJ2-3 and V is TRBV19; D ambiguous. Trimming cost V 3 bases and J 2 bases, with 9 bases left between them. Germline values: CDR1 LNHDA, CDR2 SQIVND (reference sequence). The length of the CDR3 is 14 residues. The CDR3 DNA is TGTGCCAGTAGTATCGGTATATCCACAGATACGCAGTATTTT. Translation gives CASSIGISTDTQYF.

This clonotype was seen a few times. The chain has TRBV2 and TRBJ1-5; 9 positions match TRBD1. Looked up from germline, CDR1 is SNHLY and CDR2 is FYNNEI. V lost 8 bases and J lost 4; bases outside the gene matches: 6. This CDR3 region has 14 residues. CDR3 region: CASQTGQGNQPQHF. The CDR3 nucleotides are TGTGCCAGCCAAACTGGACAGGGGAATCAGCCCCAGCATTTT.

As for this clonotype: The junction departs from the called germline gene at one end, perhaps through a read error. The CDR3 sequence is CASSPTSWGASDTPSF. The DNA of the CDR3 is TGTGCCAGCAGCCCGACTAGCTGGGGGGCTTCAGATACGCCGTCTTTT. The rearrangement joins TRBV12-3 or TRBV12-4 to TRBJ2-3; D possibly corresponds to TRBD2 (7 bases). The CDR3 extends over 16 amino acids.